The 7 T cell receptor beta chains reported below all come from one sample, sequenced in a study of OX40 agonist ivuxolimab in advanced cancers. Profiled with immunoSEQ multiplex PCR; TCRdb holds only in-frame clones, not every one. The sample lists about 35,000 clones; about 90% were seen once. Sequencing was performed on CD4+ or CD8+ T cells sorted from blood, taken in a trial of the OX40 agonist ivuxolimab. Source of these receptors: an adult with an advanced solid tumor such as melanoma, head and neck, liver or kidney cancer.

The rearrangement uses TRBV28 and TRBJ2-7; D possibly corresponds to TRBD1 (5 bases). The CDR3 extends over 15 amino acids. V was shortened by 2 bases and J by 0 bases, with 11 bases between the two germline ends. Germline CDR1 MDHEN, CDR2 SYDVKM. The CDR3 nucleotides read TGTGCCAGCAGTTTAGGGGCGATAAGCTCCTACGAGCAGTACTTC. Its translation: CASSLGAISSYEQYF.

The chain employs TRBV9 and TRBJ2-2; 8 bases line up with TRBD2. The CDR3 runs to 16 residues. The V gene's germline CDR1 is SGDLS and CDR2 YYNGEE. V gave up 0 bases and J gave up 3 bases; unmatched junction bases: 4. The CDR3 region is CASSVGSGGDTGELFF. The CDR3 nucleotides are TGTGCCAGCAGCGTAGGGAGCGGGGGCGACACCGGGGAGCTGTTTTTT.

V and J are TRBV30 and TRBJ2-3; D gene uncertain. From germline, CDR1 is GTSNPN and CDR2 SVGIG (reference sequence). Trimming left V 2 bases short and J 5 bases short, with 5 bases between. This CDR3 contains 11 residues. CDR3 protein: CAWSHIDTQYF. CDR3 nucleotides: TGTGCCTGGAGTCACATAGATACGCAGTATTTT.

CDR3 in DNA: TGCAGCGTTGTAGGTTGGGCAAACACTGAAGCTTTCTTT. It specifies CSVVGWANTEAFF. The rearrangement joins TRBV29-1 to TRBJ1-1; D call uncertain. The germline gives CDR1 SQVTM, CDR2 ANQGSEA. Deletions cut 4 bases from V and 2 bases from J, with 11 bases between. The CDR3 consists of 13 residues.

The genes are TRBV4-3 and TRBJ2-3, with D possibly being TRBD2 (7 bases). V was shortened by 0 bases and J by 0 bases, with 13 bases between the two germline ends. This CDR3 contains 17 residues. In germline, CDR1 is LGHNA, CDR2 YSLEER. The CDR3 DNA sequence: TGCGCCAGCAGCCAAGACTGGCCGGGGGGCAGCACAGATACGCAGTATTTT. This codes for CASSQDWPGGSTDTQYF.

The rearrangement uses TRBV5-1 and TRBJ1-1; possible D gene TRBD1, 6 bases. The CDR3 has 14 residues. Trimming took 2 bases from V and 1 from J, leaving 9 bases between them. In germline, CDR1 is SGHRS, CDR2 YFSETQ. Here the CDR3 reads CASSLRTANTEAFF. The DNA of the CDR3 is TGCGCCAGCAGCTTAAGGACAGCGAACACTGAAGCTTTCTTT.

This clone was counted a single time. This chain connects TRBV4-2 to TRBJ2-7, with 8 nucleotides matching TRBD1. Germline CDR1 and CDR2: LGHNA and YNFKEQ. The V and J ends lost 1 base and 1 base, in that order; junction bases with no gene match: 3. This CDR3 region has 15 residues. In nucleotides, the CDR3 is TGTGCCAGCAGCCAAGCTACAGGGGGATCCTACGAGCAGTACTTC. Amino acids: CASSQATGGSYEQYF.